These 13 T cell receptor beta chains originate from one sample sequenced in a study of blood T cells in healthy people across ages. A J-beta primer mix and a sample-barcoded 5' primer were used in a second PCR of roughly 6 to 12 cycles. TCRdb re-analysed the 5' RACE reads in MiXCR, keeping a single row per CDR3 protein. The profile shows 600,000 to 850,000 distinct CDR3 sequences, more than 20% of them singletons. A further study also used this sample, focusing on T cells of mothers and their children.

Sequencing was carried out using blood. The receptor source for this set is a boy aged 5-17 years in good health.

The chain combines TRBV4-1 with TRBJ2-2; TRBD1 matches 9 bases. CDR1 MGHRA and CDR2 YSYEKL come from the germline V gene. The V and J ends lost 4 bases and 3 bases, in that order; junction bases with no gene match: 6. This CDR3 spans 16 amino acids. The CDR3 sequence: CASSPQGQGDTGELFF. CDR3 coding DNA: TGCGCCAGCAGCCCCCAGGGACAGGGCGACACCGGGGAGCTGTTTTTT.

This chain links TRBV11-2 with TRBJ1-1; 8 bases agree with TRBD1. The CDR3 spans 16 residues. In germline, CDR1 is SGHAT, CDR2 FQNNGV. V was clipped by 4 bases and J by 0 bases; unmatched bases: 7. CDR3 amino acids: CASSSGGGGLNTEAFF. In DNA, the CDR3 is TGTGCCAGCAGCTCAGGGGGCGGGGGGCTGAACACTGAAGCTTTCTTT.

The sample holds a few counts of this clonotype. The rearrangement links TRBV29-1 to TRBJ2-7; 7 bases agree with TRBD2. The V and J ends lost 4 bases and 0 bases, in that order; junction bases with no gene match: 9. CDR3 length equals 15 residues. Germline loops: CDR1 SQVTM, CDR2 ANQGSEA. CDR3 amino acids: CSVVKAGSFSYEQYF. The CDR3 DNA follows: TGCAGCGTTGTAAAAGCGGGGTCCTTCTCCTACGAGCAGTACTTC.

This clonotype occurred a few times. The chain has TRBV11-2 and TRBJ2-1; either TRBD1 or TRBD2 may fit D (5 bases each). The CDR3 spans 14 residues. With 1 base removed from V and 7 bases from J, the gap between germline ends came to 11 bases. The germline CDR1 and CDR2 sequences are SGHAT and FQNNGV. CDR3 sequence: CASSLVGTVNEQFF. As DNA, the CDR3 is TGTGCCAGCAGCTTAGTAGGGACCGTTAATGAGCAGTTCTTC.

This clonotype came up a few times. This chain connects TRBV5-1 to TRBJ2-5; 9 nucleotides agree with TRBD1. The J call may not be correct, given that the DNA end is closer to TRBJ2-1. This CDR3 region has 16 residues. The germline gives CDR1 SGHRS, CDR2 YFSETQ. The DNA for the CDR3 is TGCGCCAGCAGCCTAGATCCGGGACAGGGAGATCGTGAGCAGTTCTTC. Its protein is CASSLDPGQGDREQFF.

This rearrangement joins TRBV25-1 to TRBJ2-1, with TRBD2 as a possible D gene (5 bases). TRBJ2-5 matches the DNA end more closely, so the J call is doubtful. Per the germline V gene, CDR1 is MGHDK and CDR2 is SYGVNS. The CDR3 covers 14 residues. CDR3: CASSEEGSQETQYF. CDR3 in DNA: TGTGCCAGCAGTGAAGAGGGATCCCAAGAGACCCAGTACTTC.

This clonotype was observed a handful of times. The V gene is TRBV7-2, the J gene TRBJ2-1; a possible D gene is TRBD1 (6 bases). This CDR3 comprises 15 residues. Germline V gives CDR1 SGHTA, CDR2 FQGNSA. Trimming shortened V by 8 bases and J by 1 base, and 15 bases separated the two germline ends. CDR3 DNA: TGTGCCAGCGGGGGCCCTCTTACTTCCTACAATGAGCAGTTCTTC. Translation gives CASGGPLTSYNEQFF.

The chain uses TRBV27 and TRBJ1-5, with D tentatively TRBD1 (6 bases). Trimming took 2 bases from V and 2 from J, leaving 25 bases between them. Germline V gene data show CDR1 as MNHEY and CDR2 as SMNVEV (reference sequence). There are 20 residues in the CDR3. This CDR3 reads CASSLRKQGTPTEGNQPQHF. As DNA, the CDR3 is TGTGCCAGCAGTTTACGGAAACAGGGAACCCCGACTGAGGGCAATCAGCCCCAGCATTTT.

This clonotype was counted only a few times. The junction differs from germline at one of its ends, possibly a read error. The CDR3 DNA is TGCGCCAGCAGCCAAGGTTCGGGGGTAACCTACGGGCAGTACTTC. This translates into CASSQGSGVTYGQYF. J is TRBJ2-7 and V is TRBV4-1; D perhaps matches TRBD2 (6 bases). Germline CDR1 MGHRA, CDR2 YSYEKL. The CDR3 has 15 residues.

This clonotype was found a few times. This chain connects TRBV14 to TRBJ1-6; 8 bases agree with TRBD1. The germline V gene encodes CDR1 SGHDN and CDR2 FVKESK. V was pared by 2 bases and J by 8 bases, with 2 bases of the junction left unmatched. The CDR3 extends over 14 amino acids. This chain's CDR3 is CASSQRQGHSPLHF. The CDR3 DNA follows: TGTGCCAGCAGCCAACGACAGGGGCATTCACCCCTCCACTTT.

Worth noting for this clonotype: At one of its ends the junction is not consistent with the germline gene, which may arise from a read error. This chain connects TRBV6-5 to TRBJ2-5; a possible D gene is TRBD2 (5 bases). The length of the CDR3 is 12 residues. The V gene's germline CDR1 is MNHEY and CDR2 SVGAGI. Here the CDR3 reads CASSSGKGREFF. In nucleotides, the CDR3 is TGTGCCAGCAGTAGTGGGAAGGGAAGGGAGTTCTTC.

This clonotype has more than one count but fewer than ten. This chain links TRBV29-1 with TRBJ1-1; 8 nucleotides align to TRBD1. V lost 6 bases to trimming and J lost 0 bases; unmatched junction nucleotides: 9. Looked up from germline, CDR1 is SQVTM and CDR2 is ANQGSEA. CDR3 length: 15 amino acids. CDR3 sequence reads: CSVRGQGAMNTEAFF. In DNA form, the CDR3 reads TGCAGCGTGAGAGGGCAGGGGGCTATGAACACTGAAGCTTTCTTT.

V is TRBV27 and J is TRBJ1-1, with D possibly being TRBD1 (5 bases). The ends were cut back, 6 bases at V and 9 bases at J, with 23 bases in the middle. The length of the CDR3 is 15 residues. Germline lookup yields CDR1 MNHEY and CDR2 SMNVEV (reference sequence). DNA of the CDR3: TGTGCCAGCAGCCAATCGGGAGGGCAGGGCAAAAAAGCTTTCTTT. Protein: CASSQSGGQGKKAFF.